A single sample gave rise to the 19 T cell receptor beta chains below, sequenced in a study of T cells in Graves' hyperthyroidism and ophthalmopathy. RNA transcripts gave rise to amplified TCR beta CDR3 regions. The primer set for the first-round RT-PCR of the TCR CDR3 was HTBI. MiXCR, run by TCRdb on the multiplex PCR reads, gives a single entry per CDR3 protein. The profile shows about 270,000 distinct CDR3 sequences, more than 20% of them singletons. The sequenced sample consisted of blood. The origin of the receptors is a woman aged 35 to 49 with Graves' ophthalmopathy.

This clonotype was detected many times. The CDR3 sequence: CASSPPGQNQETQYF. The CDR3 DNA is TGTGCCAGCAGTCCGCCCGGACAGAATCAAGAGACCCAGTACTTC. V and J are TRBV28 and TRBJ2-5; possible D gene TRBD1, 6 bases. Germline V CDR1 and CDR2: MDHEN, SYDVKM. Trimming took off 5 bases at V and 2 bases at J, with 15 bases between the two ends. The CDR3 has 15 amino acids.

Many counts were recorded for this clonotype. The CDR3 spells CAWSLPGADTQYF. As DNA, the CDR3 is TGTGCCTGGAGTTTGCCTGGCGCAGATACGCAGTATTTT. The chain uses TRBV30 and TRBJ2-3; no definite D call. Germline CDR1 GTSNPN, CDR2 SVGIG (reference sequence). The CDR3 extends over 13 amino acids. Trimming removed 2 bases at V and 4 bases at J, with 10 bases between. The full variable domain, completed using reference TRBV30 and TRBJ2-3, is SQTIHQWPATLVQPVGSPLSLECTVEGTSNPNLYWYRQAAGRGLQLLFYSVGIGQISSEVPQNLSASRPQDRQFILSSKKLLLSDSGFYLCAWSLPGADTQYFGPGTRLTVL.

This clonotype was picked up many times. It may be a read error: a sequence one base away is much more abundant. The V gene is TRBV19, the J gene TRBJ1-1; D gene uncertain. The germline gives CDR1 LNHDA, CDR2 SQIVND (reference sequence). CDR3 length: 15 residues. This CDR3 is CAGSMEADLNTEAFF. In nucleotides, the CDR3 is TGTGCCGGTAGTATGGAGGCAGACTTGAACACTGAAGCTTTCTTT.

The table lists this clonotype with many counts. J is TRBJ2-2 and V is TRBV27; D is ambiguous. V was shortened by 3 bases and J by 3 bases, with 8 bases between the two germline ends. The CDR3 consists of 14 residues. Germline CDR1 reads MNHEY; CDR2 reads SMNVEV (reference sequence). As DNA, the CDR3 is TGTGCCAGCAGTTTTTTTGGGGACACCGGGGAGCTGTTTTTT. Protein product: CASSFFGDTGELFF.

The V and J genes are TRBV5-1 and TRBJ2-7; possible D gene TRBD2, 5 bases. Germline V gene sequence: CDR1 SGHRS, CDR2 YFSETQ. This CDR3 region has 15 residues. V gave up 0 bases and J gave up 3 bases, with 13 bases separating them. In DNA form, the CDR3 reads TGCGCCAGCAGCTTGGCTTTGGGAGTTAACTACGAGCAGTACTTC. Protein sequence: CASSLALGVNYEQYF.

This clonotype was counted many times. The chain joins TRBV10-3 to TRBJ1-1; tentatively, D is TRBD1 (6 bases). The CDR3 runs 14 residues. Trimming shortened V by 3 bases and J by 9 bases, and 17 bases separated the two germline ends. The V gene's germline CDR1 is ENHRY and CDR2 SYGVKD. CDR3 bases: TGTGCCATCAGTGATCGGGCAGGGGCTGAGAAAGCTTTCTTT. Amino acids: CAISDRAGAEKAFF.

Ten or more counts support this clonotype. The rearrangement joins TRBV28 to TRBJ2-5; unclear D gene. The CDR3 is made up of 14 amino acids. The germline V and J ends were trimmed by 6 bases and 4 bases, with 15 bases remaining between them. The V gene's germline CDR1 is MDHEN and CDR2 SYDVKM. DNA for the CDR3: TGTGCCAGCAGCTCACTGGTGGTTGGAGAGACCCAGTACTTC. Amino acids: CASSSLVVGETQYF.

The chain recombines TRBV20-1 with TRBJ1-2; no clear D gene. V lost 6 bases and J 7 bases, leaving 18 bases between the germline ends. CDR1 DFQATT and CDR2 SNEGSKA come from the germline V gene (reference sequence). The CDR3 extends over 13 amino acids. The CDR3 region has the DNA TGCAGTGCCATAAGCACAGCCCCCAGTGGCTACACCTTC. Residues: CSAISTAPSGYTF.

This CDR3 reads CASSEVLWGYTF. The DNA of the CDR3 is TGTGCCAGCAGTGAAGTACTGTGGGGCTACACCTTC. This chain connects TRBV6-1 to TRBJ1-2, with D uncertain. The ends were cut back, 1 base at V and 8 bases at J, with 8 bases in the middle. Germline lookup yields CDR1 MNHNS and CDR2 SASEGT. The CDR3 is 12 residues long.

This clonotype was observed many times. CDR3 in amino acids: CASSLSGPNTEAFF. The CDR3 nucleotides read TGTGCCAGCAGCCTGTCGGGGCCGAACACTGAAGCTTTCTTT. The chain combines TRBV28 with TRBJ1-1, with D perhaps TRBD1 (5 bases). Trimming shortened V by 6 bases and J by 1 base, and 12 bases separated the two germline ends. This CDR3 is 14 amino acids long. The V gene's germline CDR1 is MDHEN and CDR2 SYDVKM.

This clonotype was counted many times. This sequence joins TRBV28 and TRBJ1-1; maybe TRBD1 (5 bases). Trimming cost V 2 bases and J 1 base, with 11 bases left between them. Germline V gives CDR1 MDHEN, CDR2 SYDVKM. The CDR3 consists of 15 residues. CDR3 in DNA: TGTGCCAGCAGTTTACTCCGGGGGGAGAACACTGAAGCTTTCTTT. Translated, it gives CASSLLRGENTEAFF.

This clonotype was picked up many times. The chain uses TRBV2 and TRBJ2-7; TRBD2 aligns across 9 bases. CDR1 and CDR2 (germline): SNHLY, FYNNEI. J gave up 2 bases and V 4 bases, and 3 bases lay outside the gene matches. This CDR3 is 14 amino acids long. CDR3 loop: CASSGAGGPYEQYF. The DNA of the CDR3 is TGTGCCAGCAGTGGGGCGGGAGGGCCCTACGAGCAGTACTTC. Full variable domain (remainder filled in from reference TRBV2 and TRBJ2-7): EPEVTQTPSHQVTQMGQEVILRCVPISNHLYFYWYRQILGQKVEFLVSFYNNEISEKSEIFDDQFSVERPDGSNFTLKIRSTKLEDSAMYFCASSGAGGPYEQYFGPGTRLTVT.

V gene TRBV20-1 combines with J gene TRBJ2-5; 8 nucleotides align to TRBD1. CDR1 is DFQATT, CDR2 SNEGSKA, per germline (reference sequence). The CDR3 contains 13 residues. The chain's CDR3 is CSAFQGARGTQYF. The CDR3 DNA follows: TGCAGCGCTTTCCAGGGGGCTCGGGGGACCCAGTACTTC.

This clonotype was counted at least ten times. Here the CDR3 reads CASSIPDRAETQYF. Written as DNA, the CDR3 is TGTGCCAGTAGTATACCCGACAGAGCTGAGACCCAGTACTTC. The chain couples TRBV19 to TRBJ2-5; D might be TRBD1 (5 bases). The germline gives CDR1 LNHDA, CDR2 SQIVND (reference sequence). V was shortened by 2 bases and J by 5 bases, with 12 bases between the two germline ends. CDR3 length: 14 residues.

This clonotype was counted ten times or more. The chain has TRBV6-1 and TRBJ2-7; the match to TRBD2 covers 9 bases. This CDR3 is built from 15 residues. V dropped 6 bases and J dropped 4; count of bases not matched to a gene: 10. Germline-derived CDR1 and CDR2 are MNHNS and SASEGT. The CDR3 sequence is CASSLRASGKYEQYF. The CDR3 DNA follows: TGTGCCAGCAGCCTACGGGCTAGCGGGAAATACGAGCAGTACTTC.

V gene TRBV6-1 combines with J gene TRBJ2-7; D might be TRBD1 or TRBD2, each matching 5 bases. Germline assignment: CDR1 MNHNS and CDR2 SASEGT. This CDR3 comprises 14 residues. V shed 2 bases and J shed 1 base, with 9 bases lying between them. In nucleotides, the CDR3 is TGTGCCAGCAGTGAACTCAGGGAGTCCTACGAGCAGTACTTC. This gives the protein CASSELRESYEQYF.

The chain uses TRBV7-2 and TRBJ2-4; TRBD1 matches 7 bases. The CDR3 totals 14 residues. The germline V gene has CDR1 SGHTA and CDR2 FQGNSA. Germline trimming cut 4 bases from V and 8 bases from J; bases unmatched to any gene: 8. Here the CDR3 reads CASSSRQGWDIQYF. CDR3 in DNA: TGTGCCAGCAGCTCAAGACAGGGATGGGACATTCAGTACTTC.

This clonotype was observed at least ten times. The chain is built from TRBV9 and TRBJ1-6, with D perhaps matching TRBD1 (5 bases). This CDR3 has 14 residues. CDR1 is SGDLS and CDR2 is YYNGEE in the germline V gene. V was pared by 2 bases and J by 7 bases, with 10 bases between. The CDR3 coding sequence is TGTGCCAGCAGCGTTAGACAGCTCAATTCACCCCTCCACTTT. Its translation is CASSVRQLNSPLHF.

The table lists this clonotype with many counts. CDR3 in amino acids: CSARNPNTGELFF. CDR3 bases: TGCAGTGCTAGGAATCCTAACACCGGGGAGCTGTTTTTT. The chain has TRBV20-1 and TRBJ2-2; D not certain. V was pared by 3 bases and J by 2 bases, with 7 bases between. The CDR3 consists of 13 residues. CDR1 is DFQATT, CDR2 SNEGSKA, per germline (reference sequence).